This TCR beta chain was identified in a study of chemoradiotherapy in HPV16-positive cancers. Study-wide context: A couple of HPV16-positive patients' cells yielded candidate HPV-specific clones and common motifs. Findings of the study overall: During treatment, candidate HPV-specific clones and E7-related motifs expanded in tumor.

As concerns this clone: Its antigen remains unidentified.

The assay was immunoSEQ multiplex PCR, and TCRdb's table has in-frame clones only and misses some. The sample shows roughly 11,000 clones, around four fifths of them seen only once. Samples were taken several times over chemoradiotherapy. Germline CDR1 LNHDA, CDR2 SQIVND (reference sequence). The CDR3 spans 16 residues. With V trimmed by 5 bases and J by 4 bases, 5 bases remained unmatched. The chain joins TRBV19 to TRBJ2-5; the match to TRBD2 covers 15 bases. The receptor comes from a human donor with HPV-associated anogenital cancer. Sampling was done from a patient who underwent chemoradiotherapy. The CDR3 DNA sequence: TGTGCCAGTAGTCCGCGGACTAGCGGGGGGGCAGAGACCCAGTACTTC. Translated: CASSPRTSGGAETQYF.